This is a list of T cell receptor beta chains from one sample in a study of beta chain features in type 1 diabetes. Sequencing was performed with immunoSEQ multiplex PCR; in TCRdb, only in-frame clones are kept and a portion is missing. This table holds hundreds of thousands of clones, approximately 30% found once. The sample taken for sequencing was naive CD4+ T cells from blood. The receptors stem from a man between 18 and 29 years old in good health. Each CDR3 is given without its conserved first and last residue. The D gene is left open where the match is weak.

d_gene	v_gene	j_gene	CDR3aa
TRBD1	TRBV19	TRBJ2-7	ASSRPGQASYEQY
.	TRBV5-1	TRBJ1-5	ASSLAAGEQPQH
.	TRBV4-3	TRBJ1-2	ASSQDWRSGYT
.	TRBV5-4	TRBJ2-5	ASSLGATRSKETQY
.	TRBV30	TRBJ2-7	AWRGGRMYSYEQY
TRBD1	TRBV14	TRBJ2-7	ASREGGNEQY
TRBD1	TRBV7-3	TRBJ1-2	ASSPTPGQGKANYGYT
TRBD1	TRBV11-1	TRBJ1-1	ASSPGQRFTEAF
TRBD1	TRBV9	TRBJ1-2	ASSPGQGGYGYT
.	TRBV2	TRBJ2-5	ASSGIPNLLQETQY
TRBD1	TRBV30	TRBJ1-4	AWMTGGNEKLF
TRBD2	TRBV27	TRBJ2-1	ASRHRHARLAGDNEQF
.	TRBV18	TRBJ2-6	ASSPPGANVLT
TRBD1	TRBV10-1	TRBJ2-5	ASSSTGGQETQY
.	TRBV20-1	TRBJ2-3	SAGGSDTQY
.	TRBV30	TRBJ1-3	AWNRLGNTIY